The 17 T cell receptor beta chains reported below all come from one sample, sequenced in a study of blood T cells in healthy people across ages. With a J-beta primer mix and a sample-barcoded 5' primer, a second PCR ran about 7 to 11 cycles. TCRdb itself ran the 5' RACE reads through MiXCR, one entry per CDR3 protein. The table includes 850,000 to 1,000,000 distinct CDR3 sequences, 45% to 50% detected once. Sequenced sample: blood. The receptors stem from a man aged 25-40 years in good health.

This chain joins TRBV6-1 and TRBJ1-5; D unclear. Germline-derived CDR1 and CDR2 are MNHNS and SASEGT. V lost 2 bases and J 3 bases, leaving 5 bases between the germline ends. The CDR3 length is 13 residues. The CDR3 loop is CASSEFDNQPQHF. Here the CDR3 DNA reads TGTGCCAGCAGTGAATTTGACAATCAGCCCCAGCATTTT.

The chain uses TRBV5-1 and TRBJ2-7; TRBD1 matches at 7 bases. The CDR3 contains 15 residues. Germline trimming cut 4 bases from V and 3 bases from J; bases unmatched to any gene: 10. In germline, CDR1 is SGHRS, CDR2 YFSETQ. In nucleotides, the CDR3 is TGCGCCAGCAGCCTGGGTGGACAGGAGATCTACGAGCAGTACTTC. Protein sequence: CASSLGGQEIYEQYF.

This clonotype was seen a handful of times. This rearrangement joins TRBV6-1 to TRBJ2-1, with TRBD1 as a possible D gene (6 bases). V lost 4 bases and J 7 bases, leaving 17 bases between the germline ends. Germline V CDR1 and CDR2: MNHNS, SASEGT. The CDR3 runs to 15 residues. In nucleotides, the CDR3 is TGTGCCAGCAGTGTGTCGGCGACAGGTTCTAATGAGCAGTTCTTC. Residues: CASSVSATGSNEQFF.

The chain uses TRBV12-3 or TRBV12-4 and TRBJ2-5, with D tentatively TRBD1 (5 bases). The CDR3 consists of 12 residues. V was cut by 6 bases and J by 5 bases, with 10 bases left in between. The CDR3 DNA reads TGTGCCAGCAGAGGGGCCTGGGAGACCCAGTACTTC. This sequence encodes CASRGAWETQYF.

The chain recombines TRBV3-1 with TRBJ1-1; unclear D gene. CDR1 and CDR2 (germline): LGHDT, YNNKEL (reference sequence). CDR3 size: 16 residues. Between the trimmed V and J ends, which lost 1 base and 2 bases, there was a span of 14 bases. CDR3 sequence reads: CASSQVNQATNTEAFF. As DNA, the CDR3 is TGTGCCAGCAGCCAAGTCAACCAGGCTACCAACACTGAAGCTTTCTTT.

The chain has TRBV28 and TRBJ2-7, with TRBD1 identical over 8 bases. The DNA matches TRBJ2-5 better at its end, which makes the J call doubtful. CDR3 length equals 15 residues. Germline lookup yields CDR1 MDHEN and CDR2 SYDVKM. This CDR3 reads CASSLIGRQGETQYF. In DNA, the CDR3 is TGTGCCAGCAGTTTAATAGGTCGACAGGGGGAGACCCAGTACTTC.

This clonotype was seen a few times. CDR3 region: CSVEDLSGGVVGTDTQYF. The CDR3, as DNA: TGCAGCGTTGAAGATTTGTCAGGGGGGGTTGTTGGCACAGATACGCAGTATTTT. The chain combines TRBV29-1 with TRBJ2-3; D assignment may be TRBD1 or TRBD2 (7 bases each). Germline V CDR1 and CDR2: SQVTM, ANQGSEA. The V and J ends lost 0 bases and 1 base respectively, with 20 bases between them. This CDR3 spans 18 amino acids.

V usage is TRBV12-3 or TRBV12-4 and J usage is TRBJ1-2; D gene unclear. Between the trimmed V and J ends, which lost 2 bases and 7 bases, there was a span of 17 bases. The CDR3 is made up of 15 amino acids. The CDR3 region has the DNA TGTGCCAGCAGTTTAAGTCGTTCGGTAGCGTCTGGCTACACCTTC. Amino acids: CASSLSRSVASGYTF.

The rearrangement uses TRBV12-3 or TRBV12-4 and TRBJ2-3; D not resolved. Trimming cost V 1 base and J 4 bases, with 12 bases left between them. There are 15 residues in the CDR3. The CDR3, as DNA: TGTGCCAGCAGTTTAGTGGGCCTCTCGGCAGATACGCAGTATTTT. Amino acid sequence: CASSLVGLSADTQYF.

V and J are TRBV5-6 and TRBJ1-4; TRBD1 is a possible D gene (6 bases). This CDR3 region has 16 residues. Germline CDR1 and CDR2: SGHDT and YYEEEE. V lost 3 bases, J lost 10 bases, and 22 bases lay in between. The CDR3 sequence: CASSSDQGHGTGKLFF. The CDR3 bases are TGTGCCAGCAGCTCGGACCAGGGACACGGAACAGGAAAACTGTTTTTT.

This rearrangement joins TRBV4-2 to TRBJ2-3, with 9 bases fitting TRBD1. This CDR3 comprises 17 residues. Germline trimming cut 0 bases from V and 1 base from J; bases unmatched to any gene: 5. Per germline, CDR1 LGHNA and CDR2 YNFKEQ. CDR3 in amino acids: CASSQDTGGFGTDTQYF. The CDR3 nucleotides are TGTGCCAGCAGCCAAGATACAGGGGGCTTCGGCACAGATACGCAGTATTTT.

The chain combines TRBV5-1 with TRBJ1-2; the D gene is possibly TRBD1 (6 bases). The germline CDR1 and CDR2 sequences are SGHRS and YFSETQ. This CDR3 comprises 14 residues. The V end was cut by 0 bases, the J end by 5 bases, with 11 bases between. CDR3 DNA: TGCGCCAGCAGCTTGGACAGGGCCAGTTATGGCTACACCTTC. The encoded protein is CASSLDRASYGYTF.

This chain connects TRBV2 to TRBJ2-4; no definite D call. The CDR3 consists of 13 residues. Trimming removed 8 bases from V and 2 bases from J, with 10 bases in between. Per the germline V gene, CDR1 is SNHLY and CDR2 is FYNNEI. The DNA for the CDR3 is TGTGCCAGCTTAACAGAGTCCAAAAACATTCAGTACTTC. Protein: CASLTESKNIQYF.

This clonotype has at least ten counts. The V gene is TRBV24-1, the J gene TRBJ2-1; D not certain. Trimming shortened V by 1 base and J by 8 bases, and 8 bases separated the two germline ends. CDR1 and CDR2 (germline): KGHDR, SFDVKD. This CDR3 is 13 amino acids long. The CDR3 DNA follows: TGTGCCACCAGTGATTTCCGGACGGATGAGCAGTTCTTC. Its translation is CATSDFRTDEQFF.

The chain combines TRBV6-5 with TRBJ2-1; D gene unclear. This CDR3 has 14 residues. Trimming left V 4 bases short and J 2 bases short, with 9 bases between. Germline values: CDR1 MNHEY, CDR2 SVGAGI. The CDR3 bases are TGTGCCAGCAGTTCCGACCTAACCTACAATGAGCAGTTCTTC. Amino acid sequence: CASSSDLTYNEQFF.

This chain links TRBV6-6 with TRBJ1-5, with a tentative D call TRBD1 (5 bases). The CDR3 totals 14 residues. V lost 2 bases, J lost 4 bases, and 9 bases lay in between. Germline loops: CDR1 MNHNY, CDR2 SVGAGI (reference sequence). The CDR3 nucleotides are TGTGCCAGCAGTTACGGGGCAGAGAATCAGCCCCAGCATTTT. Protein product: CASSYGAENQPQHF.

Concerning this clonotype itself: One end of the junction does not line up with germline, which may come from a read error. This chain joins TRBV11-2 and TRBJ2-1, with D hard to call. The CDR3 consists of 21 residues. From germline, CDR1 is SGHAT and CDR2 FQNNGV. This chain's CDR3 is CASSFIGSLSSNLPLYKEQFF. The CDR3 nucleotides are TGTGCCAGCAGCTTTATAGGAAGTCTCTCATCCAACCTCCCCTTATACAAGGAGCAGTTCTTC.